These 31 T cell receptor beta chains share one sample of origin, sequenced in a study of T cells in Graves' hyperthyroidism and ophthalmopathy. Amplification targeted TCR beta CDR3 regions from RNA transcripts. In the first-round RT-PCR of the TCR CDR3, the HTBI primer set was used. TCRdb re-derived calls from the multiplex PCR reads in MiXCR, one entry per CDR3 protein. Altogether 700,000 or so distinct CDR3 sequences are present, about 17% being singletons, with the ten largest covering around 8.1%. Sequenced material: blood. These receptors all stem from a man between 18 and 29 years old with Graves' hyperthyroidism.

This clonotype was detected a few times. The chain has TRBV24-1 and TRBJ1-2, with D possibly matching TRBD1 (6 bases). CDR3 size: 12 residues. Trimming pared 4 bases from V and 6 bases from J, leaving 8 bases between. Germline values: CDR1 KGHDR, CDR2 SFDVKD. CDR3 nucleotide sequence: TGTGCCACCAGTGAGCCAGGGGATGGCTACACCTTC. This sequence encodes CATSEPGDGYTF.

This clonotype was detected ten times or more. A read error may produce the germline difference seen at one junction end. V usage is TRBV5-1 and J usage is TRBJ2-5; D is possibly TRBD2 (5 bases). CDR3 length equals 13 residues. CDR1 is SGHRS and CDR2 is YFSETQ in the germline V gene. CDR3 sequence reads: CASSLVREETQYF. CDR3 DNA: TGTGCCAGCAGCTTAGTGAGGGAAGAGACCCAGTACTTC.

There are a few counts of this clonotype. The V call is TRBV18, the J call TRBJ1-5; 9 nucleotides match TRBD1. CDR1 and CDR2 (germline): KGHSH, LQKENI. The CDR3 consists of 16 residues. V trimming: 3 bases; J trimming: 7 bases; junction bases outside the gene matches: 10. CDR3 region: CASSPPGQGIRQPQHF. CDR3 DNA: TGTGCCAGCTCACCTCCGGGACAGGGAATAAGGCAGCCCCAGCATTTT.

This clonotype was counted only a few times. The chain joins TRBV18 to TRBJ1-5; 7 positions agree with TRBD1. Losses at the gene ends were 6 bases for V and 2 bases for J; bases not matched to a gene: 7. Germline CDR1 reads KGHSH; CDR2 reads LQKENI. The CDR3 totals 15 residues. CDR3 region: CASSQDRVGNQPQHF. The DNA for the CDR3 is TGTGCCAGCTCCCAAGACAGGGTTGGCAATCAGCCCCAGCATTTT.

The chain uses TRBV10-3 and TRBJ2-7; D is unresolved. Trimming pared 3 bases from V and 1 base from J, leaving 10 bases between. CDR3 length: 14 residues. Germline V gene lookup returns CDR1 ENHRY and CDR2 SYGVKD. The chain's CDR3 is CAISDPAGSYEQYF. CDR3 in DNA: TGTGCCATCAGTGATCCCGCAGGATCCTACGAGCAGTACTTC.

V is TRBV20-1 and J is TRBJ2-5; D gene unclear. The V gene's germline CDR1 is DFQATT and CDR2 SNEGSKA (reference sequence). The germline V and J ends were trimmed by 7 bases and 8 bases, with 17 bases remaining between them. The CDR3 is 12 amino acids. The CDR3 is CSVEGRDETQYF. The CDR3 DNA sequence: TGCAGTGTGGAAGGAAGGGATGAAACCCAGTACTTC.

The chain carries TRBV9 and TRBJ2-5; either TRBD1 or TRBD2 may fit D (5 bases each). Per germline, CDR1 SGDLS and CDR2 YYNGEE. Trimming removed 4 bases at V and 7 bases at J, with 14 bases between. The CDR3 runs 13 residues. The CDR3 reads CASSRDVAGTQYF. The CDR3 DNA sequence: TGTGCCAGCAGCCGGGACGTGGCGGGGACCCAGTACTTC.

The table lists this clonotype with many counts. V is TRBV3-1 and J is TRBJ2-2, with TRBD2 as a possible D gene (6 bases). Germline V gene lookup returns CDR1 LGHDT and CDR2 YNNKEL (reference sequence). The CDR3 covers 14 residues. Trimming removed 5 bases at V and 4 bases at J, with 11 bases between. The CDR3 sequence: CASSDSGLTGELFF. The CDR3 DNA reads TGTGCCAGCAGCGATAGCGGCCTCACCGGGGAGCTGTTTTTT.

At least ten counts were recorded for this clonotype. This chain's CDR3 is CASSLSPARYNEQFF. CDR3 nucleotide sequence: TGTGCCAGCAGCTTAAGTCCCGCCCGGTACAATGAGCAGTTCTTC. The chain joins TRBV7-9 to TRBJ2-1; D is uncertain. This CDR3 is 15 amino acids long. V shed 2 bases and J shed 4 bases, with 12 bases lying between them. Germline V gene data show CDR1 as SEHNR and CDR2 as FQNEAQ (reference sequence).

This clonotype has just a few counts. The V and J genes are TRBV6-5 and TRBJ1-5, with D hard to call. Trimming pared 0 bases from V and 0 bases from J, leaving 12 bases between. The CDR3 extends over 17 amino acids. Germline CDR1 MNHEY, CDR2 SVGAGI. DNA for the CDR3: TGTGCCAGCAGTTACTCGCGTCCAGCATATAGCAATCAGCCCCAGCATTTT. This gives the protein CASSYSRPAYSNQPQHF.

This clonotype was counted at least ten times. V usage is TRBV2 and J usage is TRBJ2-5; D is ambiguous. Germline V lookup: CDR1 SNHLY, CDR2 FYNNEI. Trimming cost V 2 bases and J 1 base, with 8 bases left between them. The CDR3 covers 14 residues. In DNA, the CDR3 is TGTGCCAGCAGTGAAATGGCAACCCAAGAGACCCAGTACTTC. The encoded protein is CASSEMATQETQYF.

This clonotype was recorded at least ten times. This chain uses TRBV28 with TRBJ1-1; D gene uncertain. The CDR3 covers 12 residues. The germline V gene encodes CDR1 MDHEN and CDR2 SYDVKM. Written as DNA, the CDR3 is TGTGCTACATCCCCGTTGAACACTGAAGCTTTCTTT. It is translated as CATSPLNTEAFF. The variable domain in full, with the rest retrieved from reference TRBV28 and TRBJ1-1, is DVKVTQSSRYLVKRTGEKVFLECVQDMDHENMFWYRQDPGLGLRLIYFSYDVKMKEKGDIPEGYSVSREKKERFSLILESASTNQTSMYLCATSPLNTEAFFGQGTRLTVV.

Only a few counts were recorded for this clonotype. The V gene is TRBV7-2, the J gene TRBJ2-1; the D gene is possibly TRBD1 (5 bases). The germline V gene encodes CDR1 SGHTA and CDR2 FQGNSA. V was cut by 2 bases and J by 3 bases, with 14 bases left in between. This CDR3 comprises 16 residues. This CDR3 is CASSLRRQPFYNEQFF. CDR3 in DNA: TGTGCCAGCAGCTTACGCAGACAGCCGTTCTACAATGAGCAGTTCTTC.

This clonotype has a handful of counts. The chain couples TRBV27 to TRBJ1-2; D not resolved. From germline, CDR1 is MNHEY and CDR2 SMNVEV (reference sequence). There are 15 residues in the CDR3. The V end lost 3 bases, the J end lost 4 bases, and 15 bases lay between the germline ends. The CDR3, as DNA: TGTGCCAGCAGTTTCAGGTTCTGGCCGAGCTATGGCTACACCTTC. This translates into CASSFRFWPSYGYTF.

This clonotype was counted at least ten times. V is TRBV6-2 or TRBV6-3 and J is TRBJ2-7; tentatively, D is TRBD2 (6 bases). CDR3 length: 13 residues. The V and J ends lost 5 bases and 5 bases respectively, with 13 bases between them. CDR1 MNHEY and CDR2 SVGEGT come from the germline V gene. The CDR3 here is CASSRDWSNEQYF. The CDR3 DNA follows: TGTGCCAGCAGTAGGGACTGGTCTAACGAGCAGTACTTC.

The V call is TRBV28, the J call TRBJ2-2; the match to TRBD2 covers 14 bases. The CDR3 length is 17 residues. Germline values: CDR1 MDHEN, CDR2 SYDVKM. Trimming at V came to 4 bases and at J to 3 bases, leaving 4 bases not matched to a gene. Here the CDR3 reads CASSSGTSGRDTGELFF. The CDR3 nucleotides read TGTGCCAGCAGTTCCGGGACTAGCGGGAGAGACACCGGGGAGCTGTTTTTT. Supplemented by reference TRBV28 and TRBJ2-2, the full variable domain reads DVKVTQSSRYLVKRTGEKVFLECVQDMDHENMFWYRQDPGLGLRLIYFSYDVKMKEKGDIPEGYSVSREKKERFSLILESASTNQTSMYLCASSSGTSGRDTGELFFGEGSRLTVL.

At least ten counts were recorded for this clonotype. V usage is TRBV12-3 or TRBV12-4 and J usage is TRBJ2-1, with a weak D call TRBD2 (6 bases). The V gene lost 8 bases and the J gene lost 4 bases, with 12 bases spanning the gap. This CDR3 has 13 residues. For the CDR3, the DNA is TGTGCCAGCGTGGGGCGGGGATACAATGAGCAGTTCTTC. Protein product: CASVGRGYNEQFF.

This clonotype was seen more than once but under ten times. V and J are TRBV6-1 and TRBJ2-7; D possibly corresponds to TRBD2 (6 bases). This CDR3 contains 11 residues. CDR1 and CDR2 from the germline V gene are MNHNS and SASEGT. Deletions cut 6 bases from V and 12 bases from J, with 15 bases between. CDR3 coding DNA: TGTGCCAGCAGCCCGGGACTCCTGCTGTACTTC. This translates into CASSPGLLLYF.

As for this clonotype: At one end the junction does not follow the germline gene, possibly because of a read error. The rearrangement links TRBV11-2 to TRBJ2-7; D may be TRBD1 (7 bases). This CDR3 spans 15 amino acids. Per the germline V gene, CDR1 is SGHAT and CDR2 is FQNNGV. CDR3 nucleotide sequence: TGTGCCAGCAGCTTAGGGGCAGGGGGGAGCTACGAGCGGTACTTC. This codes for CASSLGAGGSYERYF.

This clonotype was observed a handful of times. This chain links TRBV7-3 with TRBJ1-2; 9 bases align to TRBD1. The CDR3 contains 15 residues. Germline-derived CDR1 and CDR2 are SGHTA and FQGTGA. V was pared by 5 bases and J by 2 bases, with 6 bases of the junction left unmatched. CDR3 loop: CASSPQGAPNYGYTF. The CDR3 DNA reads as TGTGCCAGCAGCCCACAGGGGGCCCCAAACTATGGCTACACCTTC. The variable domain in full, completed from reference TRBV7-3 and TRBJ1-2, reads GAGVSQTPSNKVTEKGKYVELRCDPISGHTALYWYRQSLGQGPEFLIYFQGTGAADDSGLPNDRFFAVRPEGSVSTLKIQRTERGDSAVYLCASSPQGAPNYGYTFGSGTRLTVV.

This clonotype was counted ten times or more. The rearrangement joins TRBV20-1 to TRBJ1-1, with D perhaps matching TRBD1 (6 bases). This CDR3 comprises 14 residues. V lost 0 bases and J 4 bases, leaving 12 bases between the germline ends. Germline CDR1 and CDR2: DFQATT and SNEGSKA (reference sequence). In DNA form, the CDR3 reads TGCAGTGCTAGAGATCAGGGGCTGGCCACTGAAGCTTTCTTT. Protein product: CSARDQGLATEAFF.

This clonotype was found many times. The chain recombines TRBV3-1 with TRBJ2-3, with 11 bases lining up with TRBD2. V shed 4 bases and J 3 bases; nucleotides not matched to a gene: 18. Germline lookup yields CDR1 LGHDT and CDR2 YNNKEL (reference sequence). The CDR3 consists of 20 residues. The CDR3 spells CASSRGFSGRAISRTDTQYF. Written as DNA, the CDR3 is TGTGCCAGCAGCCGAGGATTTAGCGGGAGGGCCATTTCTAGGACAGATACGCAGTATTTT.

In its sample, this clonotype was seen a few times. The rearrangement joins TRBV6-1 to TRBJ2-7; TRBD2 matches 13 bases. Germline lookup yields CDR1 MNHNS and CDR2 SASEGT. CDR3 length: 15 amino acids. The J segment lost 4 bases and the V segment lost 5 bases, leaving 5 bases of the junction unmatched. In DNA, the CDR3 is TGTGCCAGCAGTACCTGGACTAGCGGGAGATACGAGCAGTACTTC. It translates to CASSTWTSGRYEQYF.

About this clonotype itself: A junction end diverges from the germline sequence, so it may reflect a read error. The chain recombines TRBV6-2 or TRBV6-3 with TRBJ2-1; D might be TRBD2 (5 bases). There are 15 residues in the CDR3. The V gene's germline CDR1 is MNHEY and CDR2 SVGEGT. CDR3 region: CASSYAERTYNEQLF. The CDR3, as DNA: TGTGCCAGCAGTTACGCCGAGCGGACCTACAATGAGCAGCTCTTC.

A word on this clonotype: With a much larger clone just one base away, this may be a read error. The V and J genes are TRBV12-5 and TRBJ2-1; 10 positions match TRBD2. CDR1 LGHNT and CDR2 FRNRAP come from the germline V gene. V was clipped by 7 bases and J by 10 bases; unmatched bases: 13. CDR3 size: 15 residues. In DNA form, the CDR3 reads TGTGCTAGTGCCCCGAGGGCTAGCGGGGGCTTCGAGCAGTTCTTC. Amino acid sequence: CASAPRASGGFEQFF.

This clonotype has a count of ten or more. This chain connects TRBV7-3 to TRBJ2-3; D is undetermined. Germline CDR1 is SGHTA and CDR2 is FQGTGA. The CDR3 covers 14 residues. V dropped 4 bases and J dropped 0 bases, with 8 bases sitting between them. The CDR3 loop is CASSSERSTDTQYF. DNA for the CDR3: TGTGCCAGCAGCTCGGAGAGGAGCACAGATACGCAGTATTTT.

The chain is built from TRBV30 and TRBJ2-7; D may be TRBD2 (5 bases). This CDR3 contains 14 residues. Between the trimmed V and J ends, which lost 1 base and 2 bases, there was a span of 12 bases. Germline assignment: CDR1 GTSNPN and CDR2 SVGIG (reference sequence). DNA for the CDR3: TGTGCCTGGAGTGCGAGAGGAGGCGCCTACGAGCAGTACTTC. Protein product: CAWSARGGAYEQYF.

V is TRBV5-5 and J is TRBJ1-6; a weak D match, TRBD1 (6 bases). V lost 0 bases and J 11 bases, leaving 12 bases between the germline ends. Germline-derived CDR1 and CDR2 are SGHKS and YYEKEE (reference sequence). There are 14 residues in the CDR3. The CDR3 region is CASSLDQGFPPLHF. The CDR3 DNA reads as TGTGCCAGCAGCTTGGACCAGGGGTTTCCACCCCTCCACTTT.

A word on this clonotype: An end of the junction differs from the germline gene, which may be a read error. The chain combines TRBV19 with TRBJ2-2; the match to TRBD1 covers 9 bases. CDR3 length: 18 amino acids. Germline loops: CDR1 LNHDA, CDR2 SQIVND (reference sequence). CDR3 in DNA: TGTGCCAGTACCACAGGGGGCGGACAGAGATTAAACACCGTGGAGCTGTTTTTT. As protein: CASTTGGGQRLNTVELFF. Supplemented by reference TRBV19 and TRBJ2-2, the full variable domain reads DGGITQSPKYLFRKEGQNVTLSCEQNLNHDAMYWYRQDPGQGLRLIYYSQIVNDFQKGDIAEGYSVSREKKESFPLTVTSAQKNPTAFYLCASTTGGGQRLNTVELFFGEGSRLTVL.

This clonotype was picked up one time. The rearrangement links TRBV20-1 to TRBJ2-3; 7 nucleotides line up with TRBD2. V was pared by 0 bases and J by 2 bases, with 8 bases of the junction left unmatched. The germline V gene has CDR1 DFQATT and CDR2 SNEGSKA (reference sequence). The CDR3 runs 16 residues. CDR3: CSAREELARDTDTQYF. The CDR3 nucleotides read TGCAGTGCTAGAGAGGAACTAGCGAGGGACACAGATACGCAGTATTTT.

This chain joins TRBV10-2 and TRBJ2-1, with a tentative D call TRBD2 (6 bases). The V and J ends lost 3 bases and 4 bases respectively, with 16 bases between them. The CDR3 totals 16 residues. CDR1 is WSHSY and CDR2 is SAAADI in the germline V gene. CDR3 DNA sequence: TGCGCCAGCAGTGACAGTCTAGCGCAATTTTACAATGAGCAGTTCTTC. Protein sequence: CASSDSLAQFYNEQFF.